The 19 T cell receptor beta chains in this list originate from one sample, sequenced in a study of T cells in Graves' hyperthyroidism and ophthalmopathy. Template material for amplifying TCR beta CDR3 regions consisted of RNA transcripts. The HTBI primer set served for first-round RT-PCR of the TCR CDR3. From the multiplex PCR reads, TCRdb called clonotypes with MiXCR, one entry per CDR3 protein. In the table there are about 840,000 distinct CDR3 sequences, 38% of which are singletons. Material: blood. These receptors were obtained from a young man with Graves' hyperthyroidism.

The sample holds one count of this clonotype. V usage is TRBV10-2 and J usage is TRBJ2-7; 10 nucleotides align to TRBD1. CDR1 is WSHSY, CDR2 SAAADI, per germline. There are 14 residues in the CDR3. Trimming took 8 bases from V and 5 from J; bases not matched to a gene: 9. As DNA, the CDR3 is TGCGCCAGCTGGAGGACAGGGGGAACTGACGAGCAGTACTTC. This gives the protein CASWRTGGTDEQYF.

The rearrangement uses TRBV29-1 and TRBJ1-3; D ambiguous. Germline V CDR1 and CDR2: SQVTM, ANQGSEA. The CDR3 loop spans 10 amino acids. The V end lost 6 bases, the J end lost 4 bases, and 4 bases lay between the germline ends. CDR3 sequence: CSVAGNTIYF. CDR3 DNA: TGCAGCGTGGCAGGAAACACCATATATTTT.

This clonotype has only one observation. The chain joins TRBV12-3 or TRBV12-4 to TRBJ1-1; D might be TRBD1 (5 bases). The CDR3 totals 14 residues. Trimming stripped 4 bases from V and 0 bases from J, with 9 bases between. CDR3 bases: TGTGCCAGCAGTTGGGGGACGTTGAACACTGAAGCTTTCTTT. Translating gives CASSWGTLNTEAFF.

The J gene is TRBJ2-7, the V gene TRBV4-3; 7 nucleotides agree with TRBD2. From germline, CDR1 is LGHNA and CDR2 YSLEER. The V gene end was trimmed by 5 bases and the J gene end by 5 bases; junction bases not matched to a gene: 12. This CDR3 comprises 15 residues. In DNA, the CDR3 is TGCGCCAGCAGCAAGGGGAGGACTAGGGGCGACGAGCAGTACTTC. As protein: CASSKGRTRGDEQYF.

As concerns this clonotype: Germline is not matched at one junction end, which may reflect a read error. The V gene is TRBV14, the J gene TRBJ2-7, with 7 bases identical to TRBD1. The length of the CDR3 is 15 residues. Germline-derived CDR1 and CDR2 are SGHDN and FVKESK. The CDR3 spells CASSQDRVSPYEQYF. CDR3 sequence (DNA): TGCGCCAGCAGCCAAGACAGGGTGAGCCCCTACGAGCAGTACTTC.

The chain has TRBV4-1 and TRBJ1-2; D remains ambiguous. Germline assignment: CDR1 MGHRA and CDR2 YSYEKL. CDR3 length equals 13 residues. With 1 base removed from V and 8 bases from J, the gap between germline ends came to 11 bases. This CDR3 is CASSQAPLLGYTF. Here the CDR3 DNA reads TGCGCCAGCAGCCAAGCCCCGTTGTTGGGCTACACCTTC.

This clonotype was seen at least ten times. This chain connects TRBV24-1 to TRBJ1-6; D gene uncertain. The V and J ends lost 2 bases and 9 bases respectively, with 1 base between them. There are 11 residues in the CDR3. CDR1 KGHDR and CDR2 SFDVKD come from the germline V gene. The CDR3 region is CATSDCSPLHF. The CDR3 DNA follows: TGTGCCACCAGTGATTGTTCACCCCTCCACTTT.

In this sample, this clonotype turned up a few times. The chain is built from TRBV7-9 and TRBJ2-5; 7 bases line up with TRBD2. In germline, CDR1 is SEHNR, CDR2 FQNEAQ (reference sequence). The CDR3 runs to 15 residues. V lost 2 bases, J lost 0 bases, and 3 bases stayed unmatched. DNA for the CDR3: TGTGCCAGCAGCTTAACTCTAGCGGACCAAGAGACCCAGTACTTC. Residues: CASSLTLADQETQYF.

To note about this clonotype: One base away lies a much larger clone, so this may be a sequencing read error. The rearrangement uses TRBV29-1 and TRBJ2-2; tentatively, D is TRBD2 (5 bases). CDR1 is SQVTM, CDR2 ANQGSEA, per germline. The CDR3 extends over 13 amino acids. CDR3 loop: CSVAGSNTGELLF. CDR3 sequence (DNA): TGCAGCGTTGCCGGGTCGAACACCGGGGAGCTGCTTTTT.

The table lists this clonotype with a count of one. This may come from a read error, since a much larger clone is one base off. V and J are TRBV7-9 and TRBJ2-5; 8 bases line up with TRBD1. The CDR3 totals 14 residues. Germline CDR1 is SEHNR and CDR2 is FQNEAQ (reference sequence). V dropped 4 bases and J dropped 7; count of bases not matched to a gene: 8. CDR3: CASSYGQGRGTQYF. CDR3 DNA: TGTGCCAGCAGCTATGGACAGGGACGAGGGACCCAGTACTTC.

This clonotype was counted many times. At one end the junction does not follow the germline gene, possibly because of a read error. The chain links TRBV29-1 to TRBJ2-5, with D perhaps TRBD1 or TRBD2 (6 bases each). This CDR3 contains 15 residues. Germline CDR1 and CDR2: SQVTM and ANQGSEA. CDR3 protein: CSVEGGGGREETQYF. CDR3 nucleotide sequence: TGCAGCGTAGAAGGAGGAGGGGGGAGAGAAGAGACCCAGTACTTC.

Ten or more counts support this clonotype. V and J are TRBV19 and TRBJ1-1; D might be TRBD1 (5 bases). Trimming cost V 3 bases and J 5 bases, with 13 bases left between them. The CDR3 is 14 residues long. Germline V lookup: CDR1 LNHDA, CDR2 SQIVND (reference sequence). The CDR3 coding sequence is TGTGCCAGTAGTATCGGTGGGGGTAGGACTGAAGCTTTCTTT. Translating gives CASSIGGGRTEAFF.

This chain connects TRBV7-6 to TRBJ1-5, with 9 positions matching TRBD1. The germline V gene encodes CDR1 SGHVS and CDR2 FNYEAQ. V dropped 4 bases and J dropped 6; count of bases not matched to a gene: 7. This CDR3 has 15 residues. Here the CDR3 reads CASSSGTGLTQPQHF. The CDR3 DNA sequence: TGTGCCAGCAGCTCTGGGACAGGGCTCACTCAGCCCCAGCATTTT.

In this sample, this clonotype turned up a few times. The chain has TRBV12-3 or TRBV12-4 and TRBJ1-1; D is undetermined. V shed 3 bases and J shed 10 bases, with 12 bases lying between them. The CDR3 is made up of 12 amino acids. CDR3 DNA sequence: TGTGCCAGCAGTTTCTACGACCGGGGAGCTTTCTTT. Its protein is CASSFYDRGAFF.

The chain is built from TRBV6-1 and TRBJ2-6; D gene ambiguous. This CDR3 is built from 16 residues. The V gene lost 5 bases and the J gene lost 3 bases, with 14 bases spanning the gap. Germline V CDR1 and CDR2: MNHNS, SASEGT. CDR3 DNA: TGTGCCAGCAGTAGTGCCTCGTCGGATGGGGCCAACGTCCTGACTTTC. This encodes CASSSASSDGANVLTF.

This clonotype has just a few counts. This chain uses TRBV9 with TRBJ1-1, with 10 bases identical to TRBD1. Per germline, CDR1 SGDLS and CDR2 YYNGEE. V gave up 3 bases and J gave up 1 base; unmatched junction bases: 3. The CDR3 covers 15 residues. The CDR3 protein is CASSAGTGENTEAFF. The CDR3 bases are TGTGCCAGCAGCGCAGGGACAGGGGAGAACACTGAAGCTTTCTTT.

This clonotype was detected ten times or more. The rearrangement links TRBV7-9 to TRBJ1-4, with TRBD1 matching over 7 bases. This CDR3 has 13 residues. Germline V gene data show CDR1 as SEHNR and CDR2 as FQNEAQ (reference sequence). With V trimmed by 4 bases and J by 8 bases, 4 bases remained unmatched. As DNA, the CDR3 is TGTGCCAGCAGCTCTACGACAGGGGAAAAACTGTTTTTT. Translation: CASSSTTGEKLFF.

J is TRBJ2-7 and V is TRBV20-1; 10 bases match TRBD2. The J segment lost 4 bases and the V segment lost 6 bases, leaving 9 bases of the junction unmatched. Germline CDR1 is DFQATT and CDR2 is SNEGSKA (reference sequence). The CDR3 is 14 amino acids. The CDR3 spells CSAHIAGGRYEQYF. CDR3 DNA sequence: TGCAGTGCCCATATAGCGGGGGGCCGTTACGAGCAGTACTTC.

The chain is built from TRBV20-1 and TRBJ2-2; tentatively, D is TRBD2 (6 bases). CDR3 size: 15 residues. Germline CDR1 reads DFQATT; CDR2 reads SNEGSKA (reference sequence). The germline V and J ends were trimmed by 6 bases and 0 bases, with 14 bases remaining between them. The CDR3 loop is CSAISGNSNTGELFF. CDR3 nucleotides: TGCAGTGCCATTAGCGGAAACTCGAACACCGGGGAGCTGTTTTTT.